These 7 T cell receptor beta chains came from one sample sequenced in a study of human T cells and chemical hapten exposure. Time point described: pre-sensitization, week 0. The treatment: therapeutic diphenylcyclopropenone sensitization with weekly scalp DPC. From the RACE reads, TCRdb called clonotypes with MiXCR, one entry per CDR3 protein. The repertoire holds fewer than 300,000 distinct CDR3 sequences, with roughly 8.9% as singletons. This sample comprised whole blood, obtained in connection with sensitization to the hapten diphenylcyclopropenone (DPC). All receptors derive from a woman in her thirties or forties with alopecia areata. Some clones in this sample may be carry-over from other donors' samples.

This clonotype turned up a few times. This chain connects TRBV6-1 to TRBJ2-1, with D possibly TRBD2 on 5 matching bases. This CDR3 region has 15 residues. Deletions cut 5 bases from V and 6 bases from J, with 17 bases between. CDR1 and CDR2 (germline): MNHNS, SASEGT. The CDR3 is CASSLEPRAGNEQFF. CDR3 DNA sequence: TGTGCCAGCAGTCTCGAGCCCCGGGCGGGCAATGAGCAGTTCTTC.

This clonotype was counted between two and nine times. The genes are TRBV7-9 and TRBJ2-7; no definite D call. The V end was cut by 6 bases, the J end by 3 bases, with 12 bases between. This CDR3 comprises 13 residues. Germline assignment: CDR1 SEHNR and CDR2 FQNEAQ (reference sequence). The CDR3 DNA sequence: TGTGCCAGCAGGAGCCGACAACACTACGAGCAGTACTTC. It encodes CASRSRQHYEQYF.

This clonotype was seen many times. CDR3 residues: CASRQASGTGDGGYTF. CDR3 DNA sequence: TGTGCCAGCAGACAAGCTTCAGGGACAGGGGACGGAGGCTACACCTTC. The J gene is TRBJ1-2, the V gene TRBV28; 10 bases agree with TRBD1. V dropped 6 bases and J dropped 8; count of bases not matched to a gene: 15. Germline values: CDR1 MDHEN, CDR2 SYDVKM. This CDR3 is 16 amino acids long.

This clonotype was counted a few times. The CDR3 here is CASSQEAPSFRSGSSYNEQFF. As DNA, the CDR3 is TGTGCCAGCAGCCAAGAGGCCCCGAGCTTCCGTAGCGGGAGCTCCTACAATGAGCAGTTCTTC. This chain uses TRBV3-1 with TRBJ2-1; 9 bases are shared with TRBD2. CDR1 and CDR2 (germline): LGHDT, YNNKEL (reference sequence). With V trimmed by 0 bases and J by 0 bases, 15 bases remained unmatched. CDR3 length: 21 amino acids.

This clonotype was seen ten or more times. The chain carries TRBV5-1 and TRBJ2-4; D is perhaps TRBD1 (7 bases). V was shortened by 0 bases and J by 0 bases, with 13 bases between the two germline ends. This CDR3 contains 17 residues. Germline values: CDR1 SGHRS, CDR2 YFSETQ. CDR3 nucleotides: TGCGCCAGCAGCTTGGGGACAGGAGGGCTAGCCAAAAACATTCAGTACTTC. Translated, it gives CASSLGTGGLAKNIQYF.

V usage is TRBV6-5 and J usage is TRBJ1-2, with 7 bases that match TRBD1. This CDR3 spans 15 amino acids. With 0 bases clipped from V and 6 bases from J, the junction kept 7 bases outside the gene matches. Looked up from germline, CDR1 is MNHEY and CDR2 is SVGAGI. In DNA form, the CDR3 reads TGTGCCAGCAGTTACTCGGTAGGGGGCATGGATGGCTACACCTTC. Translation: CASSYSVGGMDGYTF.

This clonotype was found many times. The rearrangement uses TRBV9 and TRBJ2-1, with a tentative D call TRBD2 (5 bases). The CDR3 extends over 16 amino acids. The germline V gene encodes CDR1 SGDLS and CDR2 YYNGEE. The V end lost 4 bases, the J end lost 0 bases, and 14 bases lay between the germline ends. The DNA of the CDR3 is TGTGCCAGCAGCTTAAATAGCGAGAGCTCCTACAATGAGCAGTTCTTC. As protein: CASSLNSESSYNEQFF. Combining the CDR3 with reference TRBV9 and TRBJ2-1 gives the whole variable domain DSGVTQTPKHLITATGQRVTLRCSPRSGDLSVYWYQQSLDQGLQFLIQYYNGEERAKGNILERFSAQQFPDLHSELNLSSLELGDSALYFCASSLNSESSYNEQFFGPGTRLTVL.